These T cell receptor beta chains were read from a single sample in a study of cytomegalovirus exposure and HLA in healthy donors. TCRdb keeps only in-frame clones here, not all; method: immunoSEQ multiplex PCR. The table includes roughly 180,000 clones, approximately 80% detected once. Sequenced sample: PBMCs. The origin of the receptors is a female donor in good health and CMV-seronegative. Both conserved end residues are part of each CDR3. D genes are given only for firm matches. Clone size is not always given. Where it is, it says once, few, many or a class for expanded clones.

TRBV5-5,TRBD1,NA,TRBJ2-1,CASSLYLTDRARSSYNEQFF,TGTGCCAGCAGCTTATACCTAACTGACAGGGCCCGAAGCTCCTACAATGAGCAGTTCTTC
TRBV2,NA,once,TRBJ1-1,CASSQEVNTEAFF,TGTGCCAGCAGTCAGGAGGTGAACACTGAAGCTTTCTTT
TRBV6-1,NA,NA,TRBJ2-1,CASNGAAQRDEQFF,TGTGCCAGCAATGGGGCAGCCCAAAGGGATGAGCAGTTCTTC
TRBV7-2,NA,NA,TRBJ2-3,CASSLGLTPSTDTQYF,TGTGCCAGCAGCTTAGGTCTGACACCTAGCACAGATACGCAGTATTTT
TRBV11-2,TRBD2,few,TRBJ2-3,CASSLDPSGGATDTQYF,TGTGCCAGCAGCTTGGACCCTAGCGGGGGGGCGACAGATACGCAGTATTTT
TRBV7-9,NA,NA,TRBJ1-3,CASSPRGGLSGNTIYF,TGTGCCAGCAGCCCGCGGGGGGGCCTCTCTGGAAACACCATATATTTT
TRBV5-6,NA,NA,TRBJ1-2,CASSLAGSPAGYTF,TGTGCCAGCAGCTTGGCAGGGTCGCCGGCTGGCTACACCTTC
TRBV19,NA,NA,TRBJ1-1,CASTLTPGTEAFF,TGTGCCAGTACCCTGACCCCGGGTACTGAAGCTTTCTTT
TRBV28,TRBD1,NA,TRBJ1-5,CASRTGTGIQPQHF,TGTGCCAGCAGGACCGGGACAGGGATTCAGCCCCAGCATTTT
TRBV10-3,NA,NA,TRBJ1-3,CAITPGTPGNTIYF,TGTGCCATCACTCCCGGGACACCTGGAAACACCATATATTTT
TRBV25-1,NA,NA,TRBJ2-7,CASSEKHSYEQYF,TGTGCCAGCAGTGAAAAGCACTCCTACGAGCAGTACTTC
TRBV18,NA,NA,TRBJ2-2,CASSPRAENTGELFF,TGTGCCAGCTCACCCAGGGCGGAGAACACCGGGGAGCTGTTTTTT
TRBV19,NA,NA,TRBJ1-3,CASSIWSSGNTIYF,TGTGCCAGTAGTATCTGGAGCTCTGGAAACACCATATATTTT
TRBV10-3,TRBD2,NA,TRBJ2-7,CAVTRQRGANSYEQYF,TGTGCCGTAACCAGACAGCGGGGGGCAAACTCCTACGAGCAGTACTTC
TRBV19,TRBD1,NA,TRBJ2-7,CASSLPGQGAYEQYF,TGTGCCAGTAGTCTACCGGGACAGGGGGCCTACGAGCAGTACTTC
TRBV5-4,NA,NA,TRBJ1-3,CASSPWGSGNTIYF,TGTGCCAGCAGTCCCTGGGGCTCAGGAAACACCATATATTTT
TRBV15,TRBD2,NA,TRBJ2-7,CATSSGLAGGGYEQYF,TGTGCCACCAGTTCGGGACTAGCGGGAGGCGGCTACGAGCAGTACTTC
TRBV20-1,NA,NA,TRBJ2-7,CSAQTNYEQYF,TGCAGTGCCCAGACTAATTACGAGCAGTACTTC
TRBV7-2,NA,once,TRBJ2-3,CASSPMARGATDTQYF,TGTGCCAGCAGCCCCATGGCGCGGGGAGCCACAGATACGCAGTATTTT
TRBV7-7,NA,NA,TRBJ2-1,CASSLERGEQFF,TGTGCCAGCAGCTTAGAGAGGGGGGAGCAGTTCTTC
TRBV2,NA,NA,TRBJ2-7,CASILTRYEQYF,TGTGCCAGCATCCTTACACGTTACGAGCAGTACTTC
TRBV19,NA,NA,TRBJ2-7,CASSMDRTYEQYF,TGTGCCAGTAGTATGGACAGAACCTACGAGCAGTACTTC
TRBV25-1,NA,NA,TRBJ2-1,CASSAVRNEQFF,TGTGCCAGCAGCGCAGTCCGCAATGAGCAGTTCTTC
TRBV5-1,NA,NA,TRBJ1-6,CASSLGSPSSYNSPLHF,TGCGCCAGCAGCTTGGGGAGTCCGAGCTCCTATAATTCACCCCTCCACTTT
TRBV7-7,TRBD2,NA,TRBJ2-3,CASSLALQGPLAGEDTQYF,TGTGCTAGCAGCTTAGCGCTCCAGGGACCATTAGCGGGAGAGGATACGCAGTATTTT
TRBV2,NA,NA,TRBJ2-5,CASRLRGPETQYF,TGTGCCAGCAGGCTCAGGGGCCCAGAGACCCAGTACTTC
TRBV7-8,TRBD2,NA,TRBJ2-1,CASSLRLAGGLNYNEQFF,TGTGCCAGCAGCCTAAGACTAGCGGGGGGCCTAAACTACAATGAGCAGTTCTTC
TRBV7-9,TRBD1,NA,TRBJ2-1,CASSLDMGQGIQFF,TGTGCCAGCAGCTTAGACATGGGACAGGGTATTCAGTTCTTC
TRBV28,TRBD2,once,TRBJ2-7,CASSFSLEAWREPRNEQYF,TGTGCCAGCAGTTTTTCCTTGGAGGCATGGCGGGAGCCAAGGAACGAGCAGTACTTC
TRBV6-6,NA,few,TRBJ1-1,CASSYSGRNTEAFF,TGTGCCAGCAGTTACTCGGGGAGGAACACTGAAGCTTTCTTT
TRBV9,TRBD2,NA,TRBJ2-1,CASSVPGLAGGRSSYNEQFF,TGTGCCAGCAGCGTTCCGGGACTAGCGGGAGGACGCAGCTCCTACAATGAGCAGTTCTTC
TRBV11-2,NA,NA,TRBJ2-7,CASSSAGGTLYEQYF,TGTGCCAGCAGCTCCGCCGGGGGGACACTCTACGAGCAGTACTTC
TRBV5-4,NA,NA,TRBJ2-5,CASSDRREETQYF,TGTGCCAGCAGCGATCGGAGGGAAGAGACCCAGTACTTC
TRBV5-4,TRBD1,NA,TRBJ2-7,CASSARQGYEQYF,TGTGCCAGCAGCGCCCGACAGGGGTACGAGCAGTACTTC
TRBV14,TRBD1,NA,TRBJ2-2,CASSPRTGYNTGELFF,TGTGCCAGCAGCCCCCGGACAGGGTATAACACCGGGGAGCTGTTTTTT
TRBV7-3,TRBD2,few,TRBJ2-2,CASSLGLAGTGELFF,TGTGCCAGCAGCTTAGGACTAGCGGGCACCGGGGAGCTGTTTTTT
TRBV6-5,TRBD1,few,TRBJ1-2,CASSSGQGSYGYTF,TGTGCCAGCAGTTCAGGACAGGGATCTTATGGCTACACCTTC